This T cell receptor beta chain was sequenced during a study of beta chain features in type 1 diabetes. General study points: High-TCR-expressing cells could be over-represented by cDNA sequencing. PCR might pick shorter templates more often, in the same way for patients and controls.

Details on this clone: The antigen remains unidentified.

Germline V gene lookup returns CDR1 SGHRS and CDR2 YFSETQ. CDR3 length equals 14 residues. Trimming left V 0 bases short and J 6 bases short, with 13 bases between. Expressed TCRB transcripts got sequenced, as all isolated RNA was reverse transcribed. The assay was immunoSEQ multiplex PCR, and TCRdb's table has in-frame clones only and misses some. The repertoire consists of tens of thousands of clones, with roughly 50% occurring once and the leading ten covering roughly 0.25%. Sampling consisted of one heparinised blood draw per donor, averaging about 116 mL. Purity (above 98%) was reached by all sorted populations.

This TCR came from a woman aged 30 to 39 in good health. The chain joins TRBV5-1 to TRBJ2-7; TRBD1 is a possible D gene (5 bases). The sequencing input was stem cell memory CD4+ T cells from blood. Here the CDR3 reads CASSLDPGPAEQYF. CDR3 in DNA: TGCGCCAGCAGCTTGGATCCAGGGCCGGCCGAGCAGTACTTC.